This T cell receptor beta chain was identified in a study of cytomegalovirus exposure and HLA in healthy donors. Trimming removed 3 bases from V and 0 bases from J, with 15 bases in between. This CDR3 is built from 16 residues. Germline V gives CDR1 SGHDT, CDR2 YYEEEE. The study ran its PCR with 60 Vbeta and 13 Jbeta primers. The data were produced by immunoSEQ multiplex PCR, yet TCRdb's version contains in-frame clones alone and is incomplete. There are about 130,000 clones in the sample; 80% occur only once, and 5.3% lies in the top ten. This chain links TRBV5-6 with TRBJ1-1, with D uncertain. Specimen: PBMCs. This sequence originates from a man aged 30-40 years in good health and CMV-seronegative. The CDR3 DNA reads TGTGCCAGCAGCTCATTTTCGGTCCCTATGAACACTGAAGCTTTCTTT. This codes for CASSSFSVPMNTEAFF.